These 2 T cell receptor beta chains were sequenced from one sample in a study of blood T cell repertoires in COVID-19. This table comes from immunoSEQ multiplex PCR, and its TCRdb copy is limited to in-frame clones, with some not included. The sample lists about 300,000 clones, about 90% seen once, with 6% to 8% in the top ten. The sample was peripheral blood. These receptors originate from a woman in her fifties or sixties with COVID-19, enrolled during active disease.

The CDR3 spells CASSTKTGPYEQYF. The DNA of the CDR3 is TGTGCCAGCAGCACAAAGACAGGGCCCTACGAGCAGTACTTC. The chain carries TRBV7-2 and TRBJ2-7; 7 bases fit TRBD1. This CDR3 spans 14 amino acids. Trimming took 5 bases from V and 2 from J; bases not matched to a gene: 6. Looked up from germline, CDR1 is SGHTA and CDR2 is FQGNSA.

The chain has TRBV13 and TRBJ1-2, with D maybe TRBD1 (6 bases). The CDR3 length is 15 residues. Germline CDR1 reads PRHDT; CDR2 reads FYEKMQ (reference sequence). V was trimmed by 5 bases and J by 4 bases, leaving 17 bases between them. The CDR3 region has the DNA TGTGCCAGCAGCCCGCCTTCAGGGGAAGGCTATGGCTACACCTTC. Its protein is CASSPPSGEGYGYTF.